These 30 T cell receptor beta chains share one sample of origin, sequenced in a study of T cell clonality in common variable immunodeficiency. The study's findings and limits: Reportedly, TCR beta sequences from common variable immunodeficiency showed fewer deletions and N-nucleotide insertions.

These TCRs are of unknown antigen specificity. Using immunoSEQ multiplex PCR, the repertoire was profiled, and TCRdb retains in-frame clones only, with some absent. The sample has tens of thousands of clones, none seen only once; the top ten hold 5% to 6.5%. Sequenced sample: peripheral blood mononuclear cells. All receptors come from a human donor with common variable immunodeficiency.

The table lists this clone with many counts. The read stops 3 residues short of the end of the CDR3; the missing end is completed from the germline J gene. The V gene is TRBV7-3, the J gene TRBJ2-1; the D gene is possibly TRBD1 (6 bases). The CDR3 sequence is 15 residues long. Germline loops: CDR1 SGHTA, CDR2 FQGTGA. V was clipped by 1 base and J by 8 bases, with 15 bases between them. CDR3 in amino acids: CASSLKAGEMDEQFF. CDR3 DNA, as far as it was read: TGTGCCAGCAGCTTAAAAGCAGGGGAGATGGATGAG.

As to this clone: One junction end disagrees with the germline gene, perhaps due to a read error. The CDR3 goes on 3 residues after the read ends, and that part is filled in from the germline J gene. The chain links TRBV19 to TRBJ1-6, with D perhaps TRBD1 (5 bases). Germline values: CDR1 LNHDA, CDR2 SQIVND (reference sequence). The CDR3 loop spans 15 amino acids. CDR3 bases read: TGTGCCAGTAGGATAGTGGGGCCCACTAATTCACCC. Amino acid sequence: CASRIVGPTNSP. The whole CDR3 is CASRIVGPTNSPLHF. The full variable domain, rest sourced from reference TRBV19 and TRBJ1-6, is DGGITQSPKYLFRKEGQNVTLSCEQNLNHDAMYWYRQDPGQGLRLIYYSQIVNDFQKGDIAEGYSVSREKKESFPLTVTSAQKNPTAFYLCASRIVGPTNSPLHFGNGTRLTVT.

As to this clone: The read halts 3 residues ahead of the CDR3 end, with the missing end drawn from the germline J gene. The J gene is TRBJ2-3, the V gene TRBV5-1; tentative D call: TRBD2 (6 bases). In germline, CDR1 is SGHRS, CDR2 YFSETQ. Between the trimmed V and J ends, which lost 4 bases and 7 bases, there was a span of 19 bases. The CDR3 has 15 residues. The sequenced CDR3 bases are TGCGCCAGCAGCCGACCGGGACTCGAAAGCTATACG. Amino acid sequence: CASSRPGLESYT. The whole CDR3 reads CASSRPGLESYTQYF.

This clone turned up a few times. The read halts 3 residues ahead of the CDR3 end, with the missing end drawn from the germline J gene. The V call is TRBV2, the J call TRBJ1-2; D gene ambiguous. Germline V gene sequence: CDR1 SNHLY, CDR2 FYNNEI. This CDR3 is built from 14 residues. The sequenced CDR3 bases are TGTGCCAGCAGTGAATCGTCCCAAAAACTTCGC. It is translated as CASSESSQKLR. The full CDR3 reads CASSESSQKLRYTF.

On this clone itself: The read terminates 3 residues before the CDR3 end, so the remaining end is supplied by the germline J gene. The J gene is TRBJ2-5, the V gene TRBV19; 7 nucleotides agree with TRBD1. Trimming cost V 7 bases and J 2 bases; bases outside gene matches: 10. Germline-derived CDR1 and CDR2 are LNHDA and SQIVND (reference sequence). CDR3 length equals 15 residues. CDR3 residues: CASTFSRDRQETQYF. The sequenced part of the CDR3 DNA is TGTGCCAGTACCTTCAGCCGGGACAGACAAGAGACC.

There are many counts of this clone. The missing CDR3 end, 3 residues past where the read stops, is filled in from the germline J gene. V is TRBV14 and J is TRBJ2-3; 9 bases match TRBD2. Germline trimming cut 4 bases from V and 4 bases from J; bases unmatched to any gene: 6. The CDR3 spans 15 residues. The germline V gene encodes CDR1 SGHDN and CDR2 FVKESK. CDR3 residues: CASSRTSVYSDTQYF. CDR3 bases read: TGTGCCAGCAGCCGGACTAGCGTTTACTCAGATACG.

With regard to this clone: The CDR3 end is not reached by the read, which stops 3 residues before it; the germline J gene fills it in. This chain uses TRBV6-2 or TRBV6-3 with TRBJ1-1, with D maybe TRBD1 (6 bases). In germline, CDR1 is MNHEY, CDR2 SVGEGT. This CDR3 comprises 15 residues. The V end lost 2 bases, the J end lost 7 bases, and 17 bases lay between the germline ends. The CDR3 DNA, read in part, is TGTGCCAGCAGTTACACAGGGACGCAGAACTATGAA. Its translation is CASSYTGTQNYE. The full CDR3 is CASSYTGTQNYEAFF.

This clone was detected only a few times. The CDR3 extends 3 residues past the end of the read, so its final part is completed from the germline J gene. The rearrangement joins TRBV7-3 to TRBJ2-5; 8 nucleotides agree with TRBD1. V trimming: 5 bases; J trimming: 4 bases; junction bases outside the gene matches: 9. This CDR3 spans 15 amino acids. Germline CDR1 reads SGHTA; CDR2 reads FQGTGA. CDR3 sequence reads: CASSMVRGQGETQYF. CDR3 DNA, as far as it was read: TGTGCCAGCAGCATGGTCAGGGGGCAGGGAGAGACC.

The sample holds a few counts of this clone. The read halts 3 residues ahead of the CDR3 end, with the missing end drawn from the germline J gene. The chain carries TRBV30 and TRBJ1-2; TRBD1 is a possible D gene (5 bases). The germline V gene encodes CDR1 GTSNPN and CDR2 SVGIG (reference sequence). V dropped 0 bases and J dropped 7 bases, with 18 bases sitting between them. This CDR3 spans 15 amino acids. The sequenced CDR3 bases are TGTGCCTGGAGTGTACGACAGTTTCTCGTGAGTGGC. Protein product: CAWSVRQFLVSG. Given in full, the CDR3 is CAWSVRQFLVSGYTF.

The table lists this clone with many counts. The read terminates 3 residues before the CDR3 end, so the remaining end is supplied by the germline J gene. The chain employs TRBV19 and TRBJ1-4; 9 positions agree with TRBD1. The CDR3 extends over 13 amino acids. V dropped 7 bases and J dropped 8; count of bases not matched to a gene: 5. Per germline, CDR1 LNHDA and CDR2 SQIVND (reference sequence). The CDR3 is CASTGQGYEKLFF. The CDR3 bases that were read are TGTGCCAGTACGGGACAGGGATACGAAAAA.

In this sample, this clone turned up a few times. The read ends 3 residues before the CDR3 terminus; that terminus is restored from the germline J gene. This chain joins TRBV2 and TRBJ2-1; D might be TRBD1 (6 bases). This CDR3 is 16 amino acids long. Germline V gene data show CDR1 as SNHLY and CDR2 as FYNNEI. V was trimmed by 5 bases and J by 4 bases, leaving 18 bases between them. CDR3: CASSHPGHRGYNEQFF. The covered CDR3 bases are TGTGCCAGCAGTCACCCGGGACACCGAGGGTACAATGAG.

This clone showed up just a few times. The read ends 3 residues shy of where the CDR3 ends; the end is completed using the germline J gene. This rearrangement joins TRBV7-7 to TRBJ1-1; D is possibly TRBD1 (6 bases). The germline V gene has CDR1 SSHAT and CDR2 FNYEAQ (reference sequence). V was shortened by 6 bases and J by 4 bases, with 21 bases between the two germline ends. This CDR3 is built from 16 residues. The CDR3 spells CASRRITGSPGTEAFF. CDR3 DNA (partial): TGTGCCAGCAGGAGGATAACAGGGTCCCCGGGCACTGAA.

This clone was counted only a few times. The CDR3 goes on 3 residues after the read ends, and that part is filled in from the germline J gene. The V and J genes are TRBV7-2 and TRBJ1-6; no reliable D call. This CDR3 spans 13 amino acids. Looked up from germline, CDR1 is SGHTA and CDR2 is FQGNSA. The V and J ends lost 2 bases and 12 bases respectively, with 11 bases between them. The DNA read from the CDR3 is TGTGCCAGCAGCTTACCCGGTTCTAGACCC. Its translation is CASSLPGSRP. In full, the CDR3 is CASSLPGSRPLHF.

This clone showed up just a few times. From the germline J gene comes the end of the CDR3, since the read stops 3 residues before it. The V gene is TRBV7-9, the J gene TRBJ1-1; D remains unclear. Germline V CDR1 and CDR2: SEHNR, FQNEAQ (reference sequence). This CDR3 contains 12 residues. V lost 2 bases, J lost 4 bases, and 5 bases lay in between. The CDR3 bases that were read are TGTGCCAGCAGCTTAAGGTTCACTGAA. Protein sequence: CASSLRFTE. The CDR3, in full, reads CASSLRFTEAFF.

The sample holds many counts of this clone. The CDR3 end falls 3 residues outside the read, so it is completed with the germline J gene. This chain uses TRBV5-1 with TRBJ2-3; D gene ambiguous. Trimming removed 0 bases from V and 2 bases from J, with 10 bases in between. CDR1 is SGHRS and CDR2 is YFSETQ in the germline V gene. CDR3 length: 15 residues. CDR3 sequence: CASSLEARFTDTQYF. The part of the CDR3 DNA that was read is TGCGCCAGCAGCTTGGAGGCCAGATTCACAGATACG. Together with reference TRBV5-1 and TRBJ2-3, the CDR3 gives the full variable domain: KAGVTQTPRYLIKTRGQQVTLSCSPISGHRSVSWYQQTPGQGLQFLFEYFSETQRNKGNFPGRFSGRQFSNSRSEMNVSTLELGDSALYLCASSLEARFTDTQYFGPGTRLTVL.

This clone was seen repeatedly, ten times or more. The read ends 3 residues before the CDR3 terminus; that terminus is restored from the germline J gene. The chain links TRBV14 to TRBJ1-1; D is undetermined. Trimming removed 5 bases from V and 4 bases from J, with 11 bases in between. The CDR3 spans 13 residues. The germline V gene has CDR1 SGHDN and CDR2 FVKESK. CDR3 in amino acids: CASSEGYGTEAFF. The sequenced CDR3 bases are TGTGCCAGCAGCGAGGGTTACGGCACTGAA.

This clone was observed many times. The sequenced fragment ends 3 residues before the CDR3 boundary, so the rest is inferred from the germline J gene. The chain carries TRBV20-1 and TRBJ2-7; 9 bases map to TRBD2. The V gene's germline CDR1 is DFQATT and CDR2 SNEGSKA (reference sequence). This CDR3 is 14 amino acids long. Losses at the gene ends were 2 bases for V and 3 bases for J; bases not matched to a gene: 5. The CDR3 spells CSARISGGVYEQYF. Partial CDR3 DNA: TGCAGTGCTAGAATTAGCGGGGGCGTCTACGAG.

The table lists this clone with many counts. The missing CDR3 end, 3 residues past where the read stops, is filled in from the germline J gene. This rearrangement joins TRBV23-1 to TRBJ2-5; 10 bases match TRBD2. TRBV23-1 is noted as an ORF with a role that remains uncertain. This CDR3 contains 19 residues. Trimming removed 4 bases from V and 3 bases from J; junction bases left unmatched: 17. Partial CDR3 DNA: TGCGCCAGCAGTCTTACTGGGCTACTAGCGGGGCCCAAGAAAGAGACC. Amino acid sequence: CASSLTGLLAGPKKET. The whole CDR3 protein is CASSLTGLLAGPKKETQYF.

This clone qualifies as medium-sized. Sequencing ends 3 residues short of the CDR3 end; the germline J gene provides the rest. This chain uses TRBV12-3 or TRBV12-4 with TRBJ1-6; TRBD1 agrees at 7 bases. Unmatched junction bases numbered 12, after V lost 6 bases and J lost 10 bases. The CDR3 covers 15 residues. CDR3 protein: CASSPTTGSNSPLHF. The CDR3 bases that were read are TGTGCCAGCAGCCCCACGACAGGGTCGAACTCACCC.

This clone showed up many times. The DNA ends 3 residues before the CDR3 does, and the rest of the CDR3 is filled in from the germline J gene. This rearrangement joins TRBV19 to TRBJ2-3; TRBD2 matches at 9 bases. V lost 4 bases and J lost 2; bases outside the gene matches: 7. The CDR3 spans 16 residues. Germline V gene sequence: CDR1 LNHDA, CDR2 SQIVND (reference sequence). The CDR3 DNA, read in part, is TGTGCCAGTAGTACTATAAGCGGGGGGTCCACAGATACG. Protein: CASSTISGGSTDT. The complete CDR3 sequence is CASSTISGGSTDTQYF.

The sample holds a few counts of this clone. Read coverage stops 3 residues before the CDR3 terminus; the germline J gene supplies the remainder. This chain uses TRBV7-8 with TRBJ1-1, with 10 bases aligning to TRBD1. Germline CDR1 and CDR2: SGHVS and FQNEAQ. CDR3 length equals 16 residues. Trimming at V came to 5 bases and at J to 6 bases, leaving 12 bases not matched to a gene. The CDR3 sequence is CASSPQTGGASPEAFF. Incomplete CDR3 DNA: TGTGCCAGCAGCCCTCAGACAGGGGGCGCATCCCCTGAA.

This clone was counted between two and nine times. Sequencing ends 3 residues short of the CDR3 end; the germline J gene provides the rest. This chain links TRBV2 with TRBJ2-4, with D possibly TRBD2 on 6 matching bases. In germline, CDR1 is SNHLY, CDR2 FYNNEI. The CDR3 contains 18 residues. V gave up 6 bases and J gave up 3 bases, with 24 bases separating them. The chain's CDR3 is CASRAAGLMVKGKNIQYF. The part of the CDR3 DNA that was read is TGTGCCAGCAGGGCCGCGGGGCTAATGGTGAAAGGCAAAAACATT.

This clone was recorded many times. The CDR3 goes on 3 residues after the read ends, and that part is filled in from the germline J gene. This chain joins TRBV15 and TRBJ2-7; tentative D call: TRBD2 (6 bases). V was shortened by 0 bases and J by 2 bases, with 14 bases between the two germline ends. Germline V gene data show CDR1 as LNHNV and CDR2 as YYDKDF (reference sequence). The CDR3 runs 16 residues. The CDR3 here is CATSRDLDSSAYEQYF. CDR3 DNA, as far as it was read: TGTGCCACCAGCAGAGATTTGGACTCTAGCGCCTACGAG.

Regarding this clone: The read ends 3 residues before the CDR3 terminus; that terminus is restored from the germline J gene. The chain joins TRBV7-9 to TRBJ2-7, with 8 bases that match TRBD1. After removal of 2 bases from V and 5 bases from J, the junction contained 5 bases not matched to a gene. The CDR3 loop spans 14 amino acids. Germline CDR1 reads SEHNR; CDR2 reads FQNEAQ (reference sequence). Incomplete CDR3 DNA: TGTGCCAGCAGCTTACGACAGGGGCAGGACGAG. As protein: CASSLRQGQDE. The complete CDR3 sequence is CASSLRQGQDEQYF.

Details on this clone: The sequence runs out 3 residues before the end of the CDR3; the remainder is reconstructed from the germline J gene. The V and J genes are TRBV20-1 and TRBJ1-2, with D hard to call. Germline CDR1 and CDR2: DFQATT and SNEGSKA (reference sequence). There are 11 residues in the CDR3. Here the CDR3 reads CSPLGSSGYTF. The part of the CDR3 DNA that was read is TGCAGTCCTCTCGGATCTAGCGGC.

This clone has just a few counts. With the read ending 3 residues before the CDR3 end, the germline J gene is used to fill in that end. The chain carries TRBV20-1 and TRBJ2-1; 8 bases line up with TRBD1. This CDR3 contains 16 residues. Germline V lookup: CDR1 DFQATT, CDR2 SNEGSKA (reference sequence). V was clipped by 0 bases and J by 3 bases; unmatched bases: 7. The DNA read from the CDR3 is TGCAGTGCTAGAGATATTAACAGGGGGGTCTACAATGAG. Its translation is CSARDINRGVYNE. The full CDR3 reads CSARDINRGVYNEQFF.

A word on this clone: The read is 3 residues too short to cover the CDR3 end, so that end is filled in from the germline J gene. The rearrangement joins TRBV5-1 to TRBJ2-1; TRBD1 aligns across 8 bases. CDR3 size: 15 residues. Unmatched junction bases numbered 9, after V lost 2 bases and J lost 8 bases. From germline, CDR1 is SGHRS and CDR2 YFSETQ. This chain's CDR3 is CASSLSDRGVYEQFF. The CDR3 bases that were read are TGCGCCAGCAGCTTATCCGACAGGGGTGTCTATGAG.

This clone was counted at least ten times. The DNA ends 3 residues before the CDR3 does, and the rest of the CDR3 is filled in from the germline J gene. The V and J genes are TRBV18 and TRBJ2-5, with 8 nucleotides matching TRBD1. The J segment lost 2 bases and the V segment lost 6 bases, leaving 8 bases of the junction unmatched. In germline, CDR1 is KGHSH, CDR2 LQKENI. CDR3 length equals 15 residues. Partial CDR3 DNA: TGTGCCAGCTCCCCAAACCAGGGGGCTCAAGAGACC. Translation gives CASSPNQGAQET. The complete CDR3 protein is CASSPNQGAQETQYF.

A remark on this clone: The read ends 3 residues shy of where the CDR3 ends; the end is completed using the germline J gene. V gene TRBV5-1 combines with J gene TRBJ1-1; no clear D. This CDR3 has 13 residues. Germline values: CDR1 SGHRS, CDR2 YFSETQ. The CDR3 spells CASSTDLAGEAFF. The CDR3 DNA, read in part, is TGCGCCAGCAGCACCGACCTGGCGGGAGAA.

In this sample, this clone turned up many times. The sequenced CDR3 bases are TGTGCCATCAAGGCGGATAACTATGGC. This translates into CAIKADNYG. The entire CDR3 protein is CAIKADNYGYTF. The rearrangement uses TRBV10-3 and TRBJ1-2; D gene ambiguous. The CDR3 extends 3 residues past the end of the read, so its final part is completed from the germline J gene. This CDR3 has 12 residues. Germline V gene sequence: CDR1 ENHRY, CDR2 SYGVKD. With 7 bases removed from V and 1 base from J, the gap between germline ends came to 7 bases.